This is a list of T cell receptor beta chains from one sample in a study of tumor-infiltrating lymphocytes in localized non-small cell lung cancer. Assay used: immunoSEQ multiplex PCR; TCRdb lists only in-frame clones, some missing. The sample shows approximately 15,000 clones, around 76% of them seen only once. The sequenced sample was lung tumor tissue. These receptors were collected from a human donor with non-small cell lung cancer. The CDR3 runs from the conserved cysteine through the conserved F or W. The D gene is left open where the match is weak. Some rows mark clone size as missing; the rest say once, few, many or name a class of expanded clone.

j_gene	d_gene	abundance	v_gene	CDR3aa	CDR3nt
TRBJ1-1	-	-	TRBV6-5	CASSYSYLNTEAFF	TGTGCCAGCAGTTACTCGTACCTGAACACTGAAGCTTTCTTT
TRBJ2-6	-	-	TRBV10-3	CAISEDSGANVLTF	TGTGCCATCAGTGAGGACTCTGGGGCCAACGTCCTGACTTTC
TRBJ1-2	TRBD1	-	TRBV5-1	CASSWDRFAYGYTF	TGCGCCAGCAGCTGGGACAGGTTCGCCTATGGCTACACCTTC
TRBJ1-4	-	-	TRBV28	CASSPRLGEKLFF	TGTGCCAGCAGTCCAAGGTTGGGTGAAAAACTGTTTTTT
TRBJ2-5	TRBD2	-	TRBV18	CASSPLGTSSYQETQYF	TGTGCCAGCTCACCGCTCGGGACTAGCTCGTACCAAGAGACCCAGTACTTC
TRBJ2-1	-	-	TRBV18	CASSPVALEQFF	TGTGCCAGCTCACCGGTGGCACTTGAGCAGTTCTTC
TRBJ1-5	-	-	TRBV6-5	CASRPPGNQPQHF	TGTGCCAGCAGGCCGCCGGGCAATCAGCCCCAGCATTTT
TRBJ1-1	-	-	TRBV5-1	CASSLGKDTEAFF	TGCGCCAGCAGCTTGGGGAAGGACACTGAAGCTTTCTTT
TRBJ2-5	-	-	TRBV7-6	CASSLAARETQYF	TGTGCCAGCAGCTTGGCAGCACGGGAGACCCAGTACTTC
TRBJ2-7	TRBD1	-	TRBV19	CATSQGPSYEQYF	TGTGCCACCTCACAGGGGCCTAGTTACGAGCAGTACTTC
TRBJ2-4	-	-	TRBV4-1	CASSQEQGRAKNIQYF	TGCGCCAGCAGCCAAGAACAGGGAAGAGCCAAAAACATTCAGTACTTC
TRBJ2-1	TRBD2	-	TRBV14	CASSRTSGGPHNEQFF	TGTGCCAGCAGCCGGACTAGCGGGGGGCCCCACAATGAGCAGTTCTTC
TRBJ1-4	TRBD1	-	TRBV15	CATRGGTENEKLFF	TGTGCCACCAGAGGCGGGACAGAAAATGAAAAACTGTTTTTT
TRBJ2-2	-	-	TRBV5-4	CASSFSRLNTGELFF	TGTGCCAGCAGCTTTAGCAGATTGAACACCGGGGAGCTGTTTTTT
TRBJ2-1	TRBD2	once	TRBV9	CASSAGGLAGGSGEQFF	TGTGCCAGCAGCGCGGGGGGACTAGCGGGAGGTTCTGGTGAGCAGTTCTTC
TRBJ2-3	-	-	TRBV2	CASTVGAKADTQYF	TGTGCCAGCACCGTCGGAGCGAAGGCAGATACGCAGTATTTT
TRBJ2-1	-	few	TRBV29-1	CSVEELSNEQFF	TGCAGCGTTGAAGAGTTGAGCAATGAGCAGTTCTTC
TRBJ2-1	-	-	TRBV20-1	CSAPIMGEQFF	TGCAGTGCCCCGATAATGGGTGAGCAGTTCTTC
TRBJ2-7	-	-	TRBV28	CASISRTSYEQYF	TGTGCCAGCATAAGCCGGACGTCCTACGAGCAGTACTTC
TRBJ1-6	-	once	TRBV9	CASSVGSQDNSPLHF	TGTGCCAGCAGCGTAGGGTCCCAGGATAATTCACCCCTCCACTTT
TRBJ1-6	-	-	TRBV19	CASTGSAASPLHF	TGTGCCAGTACAGGCTCAGCCGCGTCACCCCTCCACTTT
TRBJ2-5	TRBD2	-	TRBV7-6	CASSLAVTSDRSRETQYF	TGTGCCAGCAGCTTAGCGGTGACTAGCGATCGGTCTCGAGAGACCCAGTACTTC
TRBJ2-7	-	-	TRBV5-1	CASSPGRQPSDEQYF	TGCGCCAGCAGCCCCGGCAGACAACCTTCTGACGAGCAGTACTTC
TRBJ2-3	-	-	TRBV5-1	CASSLSDADTQYF	TGCGCCAGCAGCTTAAGCGACGCAGATACGCAGTATTTT
TRBJ2-3	TRBD2	few	TRBV28	CASSSYTSGSRWYF	TGTGCCAGCAGTTCGTACACTAGCGGGAGTCGTTGGTATTTT